A selection of T cell receptor beta chains follows, all from one sample in a study of PD-1 blockade in classical Hodgkin lymphoma. Method: immunoSEQ multiplex PCR; TCRdb's copy keeps in-frame clones and lacks some. The profile shows 110,000 or so clones, nearly 90% of them singletons. Here the sequenced sample was peripheral blood mononuclear cells (PBMCs), taken before the second cycle of nivolumab. The receptors were sampled from a human donor with classical Hodgkin lymphoma. CDR3s leave out the opening cysteine and the closing phenylalanine or tryptophan. A D gene is named only where the DNA matches it firmly.

V gene: TRBV14
J gene: TRBJ1-2
CDR3 length: 11
D gene: -
CDR3 protein: ASSRGGGYGYT

V gene: TRBV18
J gene: TRBJ2-1
CDR3 length: 13
D gene: -
CDR3 protein: ASSPPLNPRWEQF

V gene: TRBV27
J gene: TRBJ1-4
CDR3 length: 14
D gene: -
CDR3 protein: ASSPSRTRTNEKLF

V gene: TRBV30
J gene: TRBJ2-1
CDR3 length: 9
D gene: -
CDR3 protein: AWRAYNEQF

V gene: TRBV6-1
J gene: TRBJ1-5
CDR3 length: 12
D gene: TRBD1
CDR3 protein: ASHRGKSNQPQH

V gene: TRBV11-1
J gene: TRBJ2-1
CDR3 length: 11
D gene: TRBD1
CDR3 protein: ASSPTGVGYKF

V gene: TRBV7-9
J gene: TRBJ1-2
CDR3 length: 12
D gene: -
CDR3 protein: ASSLEGVNYGHT

V gene: TRBV10-3
J gene: TRBJ2-7
CDR3 length: 14
D gene: TRBD2
CDR3 protein: AISRTGTSGAYEQY

V gene: TRBV14
J gene: TRBJ2-3
CDR3 length: 13
D gene: TRBD2
CDR3 protein: ASSPVAGTTDTQY

V gene: TRBV23-1
J gene: TRBJ2-5
CDR3 length: 15
D gene: -
CDR3 protein: ASPLWGGGGPTETQY

V gene: TRBV6-1
J gene: TRBJ2-7
CDR3 length: 12
D gene: -
CDR3 protein: ASSEARGLDEQY

V gene: TRBV29-1
J gene: TRBJ2-2
CDR3 length: 11
D gene: TRBD1
CDR3 protein: SVPGQVSGELF

V gene: TRBV7-6
J gene: TRBJ1-3
CDR3 length: 14
D gene: -
CDR3 protein: ASSLAEAGHGNTIY

V gene: TRBV10-3
J gene: TRBJ1-3
CDR3 length: 13
D gene: -
CDR3 protein: AISEGGSWGNTIY

V gene: TRBV25-1
J gene: TRBJ2-3
CDR3 length: 11
D gene: -
CDR3 protein: ASRSWGTDTQY

V gene: TRBV7-2
J gene: TRBJ1-4
CDR3 length: 10
D gene: -
CDR3 protein: ASSLGGEKLF

V gene: TRBV9
J gene: TRBJ2-5
CDR3 length: 14
D gene: TRBD2
CDR3 protein: ASSARTSGSAETQY

V gene: TRBV7-9
J gene: TRBJ1-1
CDR3 length: 10
D gene: -
CDR3 protein: ASSFGNTEAF

V gene: TRBV30
J gene: TRBJ2-2
CDR3 length: 13
D gene: TRBD2
CDR3 protein: AFSPGLANTGELF

V gene: TRBV28
J gene: TRBJ2-1
CDR3 length: 13
D gene: -
CDR3 protein: ASSLFQGGNNEQF

V gene: TRBV7-2
J gene: TRBJ2-7
CDR3 length: 12
D gene: -
CDR3 protein: ASTRDVTIYEQY

V gene: TRBV27
J gene: TRBJ2-7
CDR3 length: 10
D gene: -
CDR3 protein: ASRGASYEQY

V gene: TRBV29-1
J gene: TRBJ2-1
CDR3 length: 9
D gene: TRBD2
CDR3 protein: SAEGSGAPF

V gene: TRBV27
J gene: TRBJ2-3
CDR3 length: 10
D gene: -
CDR3 protein: ASSPNTDTQY

V gene: TRBV7-2
J gene: TRBJ2-4
CDR3 length: 12
D gene: -
CDR3 protein: ASSLAGTTTSHY

V gene: TRBV19
J gene: TRBJ1-1
CDR3 length: 11
D gene: -
CDR3 protein: ASSIPGGSEAF

V gene: TRBV5-5
J gene: TRBJ2-2
CDR3 length: 12
D gene: -
CDR3 protein: ASSSYRDTGELF

V gene: TRBV5-1
J gene: TRBJ2-2
CDR3 length: 13
D gene: TRBD2
CDR3 protein: ACTTSEANTGELF

V gene: TRBV6-5
J gene: TRBJ2-2
CDR3 length: 11
D gene: -
CDR3 protein: ASSYAYTGELF

V gene: TRBV28
J gene: TRBJ2-2
CDR3 length: 12
D gene: -
CDR3 protein: AIGRQANTGELF

V gene: TRBV4-3
J gene: TRBJ2-2
CDR3 length: 13
D gene: TRBD2
CDR3 protein: ASSQSGRATGELF

V gene: TRBV6-6
J gene: TRBJ2-3
CDR3 length: 9
D gene: -
CDR3 protein: ASSYGRTQY

V gene: TRBV5-6
J gene: TRBJ2-5
CDR3 length: 14
D gene: TRBD2
CDR3 protein: ASSSPLLASQETQY

V gene: TRBV5-8
J gene: TRBJ2-1
CDR3 length: 14
D gene: -
CDR3 protein: ASSPRTGVSYNEQF

V gene: TRBV28
J gene: TRBJ1-2
CDR3 length: 11
D gene: -
CDR3 protein: ASSLRTDDGYT

V gene: TRBV27
J gene: TRBJ2-1
CDR3 length: 15
D gene: -
CDR3 protein: ASSFSPPDPGHNEQF

V gene: TRBV4-1
J gene: TRBJ2-7
CDR3 length: 14
D gene: TRBD2
CDR3 protein: ASSQDSGRAPYEQY

V gene: TRBV14
J gene: TRBJ2-3
CDR3 length: 15
D gene: TRBD2
CDR3 protein: ASSQAVIAGGADTQY

V gene: TRBV5-1
J gene: TRBJ1-4
CDR3 length: 13
D gene: -
CDR3 protein: ASSRQGQANEKLF

V gene: TRBV11-2
J gene: TRBJ1-2
CDR3 length: 13
D gene: -
CDR3 protein: ASSLESSAAYGYT

V gene: TRBV14
J gene: TRBJ2-7
CDR3 length: 11
D gene: -
CDR3 protein: ASSRGSIYEQY

V gene: TRBV5-1
J gene: TRBJ2-5
CDR3 length: 14
D gene: TRBD1
CDR3 protein: ASSTPGQGAFETQY

V gene: TRBV4-1
J gene: TRBJ2-3
CDR3 length: 15
D gene: TRBD2
CDR3 protein: ASSHPSRGESTDTQY

V gene: TRBV19
J gene: TRBJ1-1
CDR3 length: 15
D gene: -
CDR3 protein: ASSIIGVPGGNTEAF

V gene: TRBV6-6
J gene: TRBJ1-2
CDR3 length: 8
D gene: -
CDR3 protein: ATRFGGYT

V gene: TRBV27
J gene: TRBJ2-7
CDR3 length: 12
D gene: TRBD1
CDR3 protein: ASSQTGGLHEQY

V gene: TRBV6-5
J gene: TRBJ1-4
CDR3 length: 13
D gene: -
CDR3 protein: ASSYSAGTNEKLF